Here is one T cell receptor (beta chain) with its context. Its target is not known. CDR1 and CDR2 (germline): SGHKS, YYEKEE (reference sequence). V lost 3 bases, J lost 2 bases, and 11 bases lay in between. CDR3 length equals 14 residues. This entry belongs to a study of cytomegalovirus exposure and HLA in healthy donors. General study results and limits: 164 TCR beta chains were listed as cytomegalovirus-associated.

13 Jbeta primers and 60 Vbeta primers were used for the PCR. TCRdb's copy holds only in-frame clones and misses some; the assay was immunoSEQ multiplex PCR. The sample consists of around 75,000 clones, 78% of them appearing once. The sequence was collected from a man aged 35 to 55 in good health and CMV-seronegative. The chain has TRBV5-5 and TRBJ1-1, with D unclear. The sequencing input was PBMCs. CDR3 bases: TGTGCCAGCAGCTCCCTTACATACAACACTGAAGCTTTCTTT. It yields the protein CASSSLTYNTEAFF.